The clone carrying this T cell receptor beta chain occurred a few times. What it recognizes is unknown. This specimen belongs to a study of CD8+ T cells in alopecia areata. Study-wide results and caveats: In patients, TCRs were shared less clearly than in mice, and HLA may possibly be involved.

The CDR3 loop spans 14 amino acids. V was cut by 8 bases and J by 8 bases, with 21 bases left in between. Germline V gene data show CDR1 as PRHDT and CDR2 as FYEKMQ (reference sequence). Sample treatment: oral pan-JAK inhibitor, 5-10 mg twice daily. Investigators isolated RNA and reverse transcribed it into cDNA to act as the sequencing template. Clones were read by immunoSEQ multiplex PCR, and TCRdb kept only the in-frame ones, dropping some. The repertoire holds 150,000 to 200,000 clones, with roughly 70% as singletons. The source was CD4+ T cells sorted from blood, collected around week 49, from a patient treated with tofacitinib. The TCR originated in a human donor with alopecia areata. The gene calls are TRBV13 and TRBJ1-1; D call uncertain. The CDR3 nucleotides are TGTGCCAGCCTGTTGCAGGCCCGCCACTTCGAAGCTTTCTTT. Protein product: CASLLQARHFEAFF.